This passage covers 21 T cell receptor beta chains from one sample sequenced in a study of Graves' ophthalmopathy and Graves' hyperthyroidism. CDR3 regions of TCR beta were amplified from RNA transcripts. A first-round RT-PCR used HTBI primers, followed by a second-round multiplex PCR. TCRdb fed the multiplex PCR reads into MiXCR, producing one record per CDR3 protein. The table includes around 1.1 million distinct CDR3 sequences, less than 45% detected once. Sequencing input: peripheral blood or thyroid tissue (not recorded which). These receptors all come from an adult man with Graves' hyperthyroidism.

Ten or more counts support this clonotype. This chain links TRBV9 with TRBJ2-7; 9 bases agree with TRBD2. Trimming cost V 4 bases and J 7 bases; bases outside gene matches: 9. Germline loops: CDR1 SGDLS, CDR2 YYNGEE. CDR3 length: 14 residues. The CDR3 nucleotides read TGTGCCAGCAGCCCCCGGGGACTAGCTTGGGAGCAGTACTTC. It yields the protein CASSPRGLAWEQYF.

As concerns this clonotype: A much larger clone differs from this one at a single base, so this may be a read error. This rearrangement joins TRBV29-1 to TRBJ1-1; D not resolved. Germline CDR1 reads SQVTM; CDR2 reads ANQGSEA. The CDR3 is 15 amino acids. This CDR3 reads CSADVGRIMNTEALF. The CDR3 bases are TGCAGCGCCGACGTCGGGCGGATCATGAACACTGAAGCTCTCTTT.

This rearrangement joins TRBV20-1 to TRBJ2-5; D perhaps matches TRBD1 (6 bases). V gave up 6 bases and J gave up 7 bases, with 27 bases separating them. Germline V CDR1 and CDR2: DFQATT, SNEGSKA (reference sequence). The CDR3 spans 16 residues. CDR3 residues: CSAGAGTNPFFVTQYF. The CDR3 nucleotides are TGCAGTGCGGGTGCCGGGACAAATCCTTTTTTCGTGACCCAGTACTTC.

This chain uses TRBV19 with TRBJ2-7; TRBD1 matches 8 bases. This CDR3 has 15 residues. The V and J ends lost 5 bases and 4 bases, in that order; junction bases with no gene match: 10. Per the germline V gene, CDR1 is LNHDA and CDR2 is SQIVND (reference sequence). The CDR3, as DNA: TGTGCCAGTAGTTCCGCCAGGGGGCATGGGTACGAGCAGTACTTC. As protein: CASSSARGHGYEQYF. Drawing the rest from reference TRBV19 and TRBJ2-7, the complete variable domain is DGGITQSPKYLFRKEGQNVTLSCEQNLNHDAMYWYRQDPGQGLRLIYYSQIVNDFQKGDIAEGYSVSREKKESFPLTVTSAQKNPTAFYLCASSSARGHGYEQYFGPGTRLTVT.

This clonotype was recorded at least ten times. The chain recombines TRBV19 with TRBJ2-7; tentatively, D is TRBD1 (5 bases). The germline V gene encodes CDR1 LNHDA and CDR2 SQIVND (reference sequence). The CDR3 totals 13 residues. Trimming stripped 6 bases from V and 2 bases from J, with 11 bases between. CDR3 in amino acids: CASRDTWTYEQYF. The CDR3 DNA follows: TGTGCCAGTAGGGACACTTGGACCTACGAGCAGTACTTC.

The V call is TRBV29-1, the J call TRBJ1-1; 10 nucleotides match TRBD1. The CDR3 consists of 13 residues. CDR1 is SQVTM and CDR2 is ANQGSEA in the germline V gene. The ends lost 4 bases at V and 7 bases at J; junction bases unmatched: 6. For the CDR3, the DNA is TGCAGCGTTGCGACAGGGGGCGAGGTTGAAGCTTTCTTT. Translated: CSVATGGEVEAFF.

This clonotype was detected many times. The V and J genes are TRBV7-2 and TRBJ2-5, with 8 nucleotides matching TRBD2. Germline CDR1 SGHTA, CDR2 FQGNSA. The V and J ends lost 5 bases and 4 bases, in that order; junction bases with no gene match: 12. The CDR3 consists of 16 residues. CDR3 region: CASSRGGGWVLETQYF. The CDR3 region has the DNA TGTGCCAGCAGCCGTGGCGGGGGGTGGGTGTTAGAGACCCAGTACTTC.

This clonotype was counted at least ten times. This sequence joins TRBV9 and TRBJ1-3; D remains ambiguous. The CDR3 length is 14 residues. Germline CDR1 and CDR2: SGDLS and YYNGEE. Trimming took off 3 bases at V and 4 bases at J, with 11 bases between the two ends. This chain's CDR3 is CASSADGVGNTIYF. The DNA of the CDR3 is TGTGCCAGCAGCGCCGACGGGGTCGGAAACACCATATATTTT.

V and J are TRBV7-9 and TRBJ2-7; the D gene is possibly TRBD1 (6 bases). Trimming left V 1 base short and J 7 bases short, with 17 bases between. Germline assignment: CDR1 SEHNR and CDR2 FQNEAQ (reference sequence). This CDR3 is built from 15 residues. For the CDR3, the DNA is TGTGCCAGCAGCTTAGGTGCAGGGGTAATTAATGAGCAGTACTTC. It yields the protein CASSLGAGVINEQYF. The complete variable domain, with remaining parts taken from reference TRBV7-9 and TRBJ2-7, reads DTGVSQNPRHKITKRGQNVTFRCDPISEHNRLYWYRQTLGQGPEFLTYFQNEAQLEKSRLLSDRFSAERPKGSFSTLEIQRTEQGDSAMYLCASSLGAGVINEQYFGPGTRLTVT.

The J gene is TRBJ2-2, the V gene TRBV4-3; 11 nucleotides line up with TRBD2. The CDR3 is made up of 15 amino acids. V shed 3 bases, J shed 9 bases, and the junction held 6 bases outside the gene matches. Germline V CDR1 and CDR2: LGHNA, YSLEER. CDR3 sequence: CASSQDSSGRRELFF. Here the CDR3 DNA reads TGCGCCAGCAGCCAGGACTCTAGCGGGAGGCGGGAGCTGTTTTTT.

There are many counts of this clonotype. This chain links TRBV25-1 with TRBJ2-7; D is possibly TRBD2 (6 bases). The CDR3 length is 15 residues. CDR1 and CDR2 (germline): MGHDK, SYGVNS. V was cut by 2 bases and J by 2 bases, with 13 bases left in between. The CDR3 is CASSERGGATYEQYF. In DNA, the CDR3 is TGTGCCAGCAGTGAAAGAGGCGGGGCCACCTACGAGCAGTACTTC.

This clonotype was observed many times. V usage is TRBV5-1 and J usage is TRBJ1-1; 7 bases fit TRBD1. Germline V gene sequence: CDR1 SGHRS, CDR2 YFSETQ. CDR3 length: 15 amino acids. V shed 4 bases and J 5 bases; nucleotides not matched to a gene: 11. This CDR3 reads CASSPRTGGGTEAFF. DNA of the CDR3: TGCGCCAGCAGCCCTCGGACAGGAGGGGGGACTGAAGCTTTCTTT.

This clonotype occurred many times. The rearrangement joins TRBV7-2 to TRBJ1-1; D gene unclear. CDR1 and CDR2 (germline): SGHTA, FQGNSA. The CDR3 length is 14 residues. Deletions cut 2 bases from V and 2 bases from J, with 9 bases between. This CDR3 is CASSLRPPNTEAFF. CDR3 DNA sequence: TGTGCCAGCAGCTTAAGGCCTCCTAACACTGAAGCTTTCTTT.

This clonotype was recorded many times. The chain carries TRBV7-6 and TRBJ2-5; D ambiguous. Germline assignment: CDR1 SGHVS and CDR2 FNYEAQ. Trimming removed 5 bases from V and 4 bases from J, with 20 bases in between. The CDR3 has 16 amino acids. In DNA, the CDR3 is TGTGCCAGCAGCGACTCGCTGGTTCAGTTGGGAGAGACCCAGTACTTC. Encoded protein: CASSDSLVQLGETQYF.

The DNA of the CDR3 is TGCAGTGCTAGTCCATTGGGGCGTACTGAAGCTTTCTTT. Protein: CSASPLGRTEAFF. V gene TRBV20-1 combines with J gene TRBJ1-1; possibly TRBD1 for D (5 bases). The CDR3 has 13 amino acids. Between the trimmed V and J ends, which lost 3 bases and 5 bases, there was a span of 13 bases. Germline-derived CDR1 and CDR2 are DFQATT and SNEGSKA (reference sequence).

This clonotype was seen only a few times. This rearrangement joins TRBV28 to TRBJ1-5, with TRBD1 matching over 8 bases. After removal of 7 bases from V and 5 bases from J, the junction contained 4 bases not matched to a gene. The CDR3 is 13 residues long. Per the germline V gene, CDR1 is MDHEN and CDR2 is SYDVKM. The CDR3 loop reads CASIQGADQPQHF. The CDR3 nucleotides read TGTGCCAGCATCCAGGGGGCAGATCAGCCCCAGCATTTT.

This clonotype has a count of ten or more. The chain combines TRBV29-1 with TRBJ1-5, with 11 nucleotides matching TRBD1. Germline V gene lookup returns CDR1 SQVTM and CDR2 ANQGSEA. The length of the CDR3 is 16 residues. The J segment lost 6 bases and the V segment lost 6 bases, leaving 13 bases of the junction unmatched. The CDR3 spells CSVQTAGTGGPQPQHF. CDR3 DNA: TGCAGCGTCCAAACTGCAGGGACAGGGGGTCCTCAGCCCCAGCATTTT.

This clonotype was detected ten times or more. This sequence joins TRBV7-3 and TRBJ2-2, with TRBD1 matching 7 bases. The V and J ends lost 5 bases and 7 bases, in that order; junction bases with no gene match: 4. The CDR3 loop spans 13 amino acids. Germline assignment: CDR1 SGHTA and CDR2 FQGTGA. CDR3 residues: CASSPDRDGELFF. Here the CDR3 DNA reads TGTGCCAGCAGCCCCGACAGGGACGGGGAGCTGTTTTTT. The full variable domain, its missing parts supplied by reference TRBV7-3 and TRBJ2-2, is GAGVSQTPSNKVTEKGKYVELRCDPISGHTALYWYRQSLGQGPEFLIYFQGTGAADDSGLPNDRFFAVRPEGSVSTLKIQRTERGDSAVYLCASSPDRDGELFFGEGSRLTVL.

This clonotype appeared a few times. The rearrangement uses TRBV2 and TRBJ1-1, with D maybe TRBD1 (5 bases). Between the trimmed V and J ends, which lost 6 bases and 11 bases, there was a span of 13 bases. The CDR3 loop spans 11 amino acids. CDR1 SNHLY and CDR2 FYNNEI come from the germline V gene. The CDR3 is CASRLWGEAFF. The CDR3 nucleotides read TGTGCCAGCAGATTGTGGGGGGAGGCTTTCTTT.

This clonotype occurred many times. The chain joins TRBV10-3 to TRBJ1-1, with D tentatively TRBD1 (6 bases). Germline CDR1 and CDR2: ENHRY and SYGVKD. Trimming stripped 6 bases from V and 5 bases from J, with 13 bases between. The CDR3 is made up of 13 amino acids. The CDR3: CAIRRGIGTEAFF. For the CDR3, the DNA is TGTGCCATCAGGAGGGGGATTGGTACTGAAGCTTTCTTT.

This sequence joins TRBV10-3 and TRBJ2-7; 7 bases fit TRBD1. The CDR3 loop spans 16 amino acids. V lost 11 bases to trimming and J lost 0 bases; unmatched junction nucleotides: 16. CDR1 and CDR2 from the germline V gene are ENHRY and SYGVKD. This chain's CDR3 is CAGSPLGTEYSYEQYF. The CDR3 DNA sequence: TGTGCCGGCAGTCCTCTCGGGACAGAATACTCCTACGAGCAGTACTTC.